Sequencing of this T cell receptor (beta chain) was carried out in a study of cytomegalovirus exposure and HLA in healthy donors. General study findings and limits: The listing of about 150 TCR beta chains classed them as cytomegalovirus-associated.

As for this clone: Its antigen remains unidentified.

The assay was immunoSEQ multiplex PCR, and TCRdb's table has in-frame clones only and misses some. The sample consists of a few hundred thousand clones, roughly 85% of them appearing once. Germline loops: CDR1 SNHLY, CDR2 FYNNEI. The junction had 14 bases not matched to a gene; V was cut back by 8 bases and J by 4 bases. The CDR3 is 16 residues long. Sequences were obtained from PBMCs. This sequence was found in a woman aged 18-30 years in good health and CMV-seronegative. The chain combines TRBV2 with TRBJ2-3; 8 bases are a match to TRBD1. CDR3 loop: CASVVTGGLVSDTQYF. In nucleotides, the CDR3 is TGTGCCAGCGTAGTTACAGGGGGGCTGGTATCAGATACGCAGTATTTT.